The 8 T cell receptor beta chains presented below share a single source sample, sequenced in a study of OX40 agonist ivuxolimab in advanced cancers. The assay was immunoSEQ multiplex PCR, and TCRdb's table has in-frame clones only and misses some. The data hold 80,000 to 100,000 clones, with around 90% observed a single time. The sequencing here drew on CD4+ or CD8+ T cells sorted from blood, taken in a trial of the OX40 agonist ivuxolimab. These receptors originate from an adult with an advanced solid tumor such as melanoma, head and neck, liver or kidney cancer.

This sequence joins TRBV29-1 and TRBJ1-1; weak D call: TRBD1 (6 bases). The CDR3 runs to 12 residues. Deletions cut 7 bases from V and 8 bases from J, with 17 bases between. CDR1 is SQVTM and CDR2 is ANQGSEA in the germline V gene. Here the CDR3 reads CSGITGGMEAFF. For the CDR3, the DNA is TGCAGCGGAATTACGGGGGGCATGGAAGCTTTCTTT.

This clone showed up just once. The chain recombines TRBV9 with TRBJ2-7; TRBD1 aligns across 11 bases. Germline V gene lookup returns CDR1 SGDLS and CDR2 YYNGEE. This CDR3 is built from 15 residues. Trimming cost V 3 bases and J 4 bases; bases outside gene matches: 6. As DNA, the CDR3 is TGTGCCAGCAGCGCCGGACAGGGGGCGTTATACGAGCAGTACTTC. Translation gives CASSAGQGALYEQYF.

This chain links TRBV18 with TRBJ2-3, with D perhaps being TRBD1 or TRBD2 (5 bases each). CDR3 length equals 17 residues. Trimming stripped 3 bases from V and 3 bases from J, with 19 bases between. Germline CDR1 KGHSH, CDR2 LQKENI. CDR3 coding DNA: TGTGCCAGCTCACCGGCAGGGAGCAGAATCCTTACAGATACGCAGTATTTT. Translating it yields CASSPAGSRILTDTQYF.

The chain couples TRBV7-9 to TRBJ1-3; TRBD1 matches at 10 bases. The CDR3 is 14 amino acids. Germline CDR1 reads SEHNR; CDR2 reads FQNEAQ (reference sequence). The trim removed 5 bases at V and 8 bases at J, leaving 6 bases unmatched. The DNA of the CDR3 is TGTGCCAGCAGCCCGCGGACAGGGGGGTACACCATATATTTT. Protein product: CASSPRTGGYTIYF.

The CDR3 reads CASSSTLDLGTQYF. The CDR3 bases are TGCGCCAGCAGCTCCACCCTTGACTTGGGGACCCAGTACTTC. The V and J genes are TRBV5-1 and TRBJ2-5; no clear D. This CDR3 comprises 14 residues. Germline V gene sequence: CDR1 SGHRS, CDR2 YFSETQ. V was pared by 3 bases and J by 7 bases, with 16 bases between.

The rearrangement links TRBV7-6 to TRBJ2-7, with D possibly TRBD2 on 5 matching bases. CDR1 SGHVS and CDR2 FNYEAQ come from the germline V gene. The CDR3 is made up of 15 amino acids. With 1 base removed from V and 0 bases from J, the gap between germline ends came to 10 bases. CDR3 sequence reads: CASSLGSGSSYEQYF. Here the CDR3 DNA reads TGTGCCAGCAGCTTAGGATCTGGGAGCTCCTACGAGCAGTACTTC.

The rearrangement uses TRBV25-1 and TRBJ1-4; no reliable D call. The CDR3 is made up of 18 amino acids. The V end lost 3 bases, the J end lost 5 bases, and 22 bases lay between the germline ends. Germline lookup yields CDR1 MGHDK and CDR2 SYGVNS. The CDR3 loop is CASSDLRTLLGQNEKLFF. CDR3 bases: TGTGCCAGCAGTGACCTCCGGACCCTCCTCGGGCAAAATGAAAAACTGTTTTTT.

This clone was recorded only once. The genes are TRBV2 and TRBJ2-1; D gene unclear. Trimming left V 7 bases short and J 4 bases short, with 17 bases between. This CDR3 comprises 15 residues. Germline-derived CDR1 and CDR2 are SNHLY and FYNNEI. CDR3: CASTPAPRVYNEQFF. The CDR3 coding sequence is TGTGCCAGCACACCAGCTCCCCGGGTGTACAATGAGCAGTTCTTC.